The clone carrying this T cell receptor beta chain occurred a few times. This record belongs to a study of cytomegalovirus exposure and HLA in healthy donors. Germline V gives CDR1 LGHNA, CDR2 YNFKEQ. Trimming cost V 2 bases and J 6 bases, with 16 bases left between them. This CDR3 is 15 amino acids long. With 60 Vbeta and 13 Jbeta primers, the PCR was carried out. This table comes from immunoSEQ multiplex PCR, and its TCRdb copy is limited to in-frame clones, with some not included. This table has 90,000 to 150,000 clones, roughly three quarters appearing once. The rearrangement joins TRBV4-2 to TRBJ1-2; tentatively, D is TRBD1 (6 bases). The sample was PBMCs. The TCR was taken from a woman aged 40 to 50 in good health and CMV-seropositive. CDR3 in amino acids: CASSQHTGSENGYTF. The CDR3 DNA follows: TGTGCCAGCAGCCAACACACAGGGAGCGAAAATGGCTACACCTTC.